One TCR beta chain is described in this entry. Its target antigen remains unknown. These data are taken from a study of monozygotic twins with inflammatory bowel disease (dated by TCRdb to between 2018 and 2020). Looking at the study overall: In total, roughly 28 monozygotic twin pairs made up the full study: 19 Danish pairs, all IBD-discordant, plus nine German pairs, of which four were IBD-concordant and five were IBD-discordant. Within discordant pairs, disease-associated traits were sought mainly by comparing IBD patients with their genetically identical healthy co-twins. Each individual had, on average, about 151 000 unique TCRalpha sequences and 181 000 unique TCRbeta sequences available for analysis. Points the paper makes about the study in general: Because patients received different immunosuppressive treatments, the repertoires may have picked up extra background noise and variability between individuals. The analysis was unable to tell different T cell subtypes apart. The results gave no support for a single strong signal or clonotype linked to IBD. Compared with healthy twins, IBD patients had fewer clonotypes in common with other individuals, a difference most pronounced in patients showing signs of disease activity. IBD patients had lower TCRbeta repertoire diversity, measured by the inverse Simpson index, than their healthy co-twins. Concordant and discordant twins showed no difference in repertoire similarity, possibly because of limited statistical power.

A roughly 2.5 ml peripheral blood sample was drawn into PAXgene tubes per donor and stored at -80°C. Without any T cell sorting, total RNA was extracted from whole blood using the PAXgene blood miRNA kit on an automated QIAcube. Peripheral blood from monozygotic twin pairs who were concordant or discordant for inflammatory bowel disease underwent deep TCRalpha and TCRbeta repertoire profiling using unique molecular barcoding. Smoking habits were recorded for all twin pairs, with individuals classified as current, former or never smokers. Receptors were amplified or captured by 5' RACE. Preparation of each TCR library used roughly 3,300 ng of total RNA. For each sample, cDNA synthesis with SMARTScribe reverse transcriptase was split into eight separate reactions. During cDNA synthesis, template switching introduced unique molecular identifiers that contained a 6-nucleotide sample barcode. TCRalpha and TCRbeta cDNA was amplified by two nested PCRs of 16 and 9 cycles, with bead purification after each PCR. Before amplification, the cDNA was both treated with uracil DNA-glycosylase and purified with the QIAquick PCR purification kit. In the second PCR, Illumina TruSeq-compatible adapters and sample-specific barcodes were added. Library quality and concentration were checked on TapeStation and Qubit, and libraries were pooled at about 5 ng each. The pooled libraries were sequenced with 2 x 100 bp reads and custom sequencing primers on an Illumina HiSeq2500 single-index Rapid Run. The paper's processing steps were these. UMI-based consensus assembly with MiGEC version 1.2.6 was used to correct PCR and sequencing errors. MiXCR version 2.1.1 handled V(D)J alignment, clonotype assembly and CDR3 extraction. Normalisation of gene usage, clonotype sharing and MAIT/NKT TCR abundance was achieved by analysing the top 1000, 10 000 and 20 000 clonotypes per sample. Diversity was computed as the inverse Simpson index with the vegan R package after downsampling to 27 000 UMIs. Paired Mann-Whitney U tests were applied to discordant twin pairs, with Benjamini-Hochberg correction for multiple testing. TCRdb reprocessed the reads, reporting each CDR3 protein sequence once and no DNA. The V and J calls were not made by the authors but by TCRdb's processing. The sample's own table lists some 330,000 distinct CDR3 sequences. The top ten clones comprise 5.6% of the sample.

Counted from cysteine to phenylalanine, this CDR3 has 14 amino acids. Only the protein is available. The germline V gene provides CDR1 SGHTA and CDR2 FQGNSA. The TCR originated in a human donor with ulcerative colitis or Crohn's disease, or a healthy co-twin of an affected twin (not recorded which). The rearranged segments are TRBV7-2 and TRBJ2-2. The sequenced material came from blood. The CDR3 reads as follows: CASSLVASTGELFF. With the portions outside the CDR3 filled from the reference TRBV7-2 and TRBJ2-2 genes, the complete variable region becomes GAGVSQSPSNKVTEKGKDVELRCDPISGHTALYWYRQSLGQGLEFLIYFQGNSAPDKSGLPSDRFSAERTGGSVSTLTIQRTQQEDSAVYLCASSLVASTGELFFGEGSRLTVL.